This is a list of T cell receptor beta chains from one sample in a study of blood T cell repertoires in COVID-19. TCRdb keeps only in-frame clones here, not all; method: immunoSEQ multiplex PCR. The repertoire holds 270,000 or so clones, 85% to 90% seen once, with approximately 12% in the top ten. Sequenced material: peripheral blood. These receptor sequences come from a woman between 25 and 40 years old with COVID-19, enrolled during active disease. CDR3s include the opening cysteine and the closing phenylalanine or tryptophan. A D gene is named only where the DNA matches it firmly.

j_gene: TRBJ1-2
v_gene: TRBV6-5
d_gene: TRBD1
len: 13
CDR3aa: CAVQGKEDYGYTF

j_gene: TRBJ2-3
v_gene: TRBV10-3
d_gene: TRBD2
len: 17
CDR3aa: CAIQNPSGGPVTDTQYF

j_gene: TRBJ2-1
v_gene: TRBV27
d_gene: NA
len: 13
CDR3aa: CASSYTGLHEQFF

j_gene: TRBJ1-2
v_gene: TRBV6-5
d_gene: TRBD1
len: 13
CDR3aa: CASSSQIGQGDTF

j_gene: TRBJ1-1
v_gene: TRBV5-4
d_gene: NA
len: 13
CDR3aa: CASSLGANTEAFF

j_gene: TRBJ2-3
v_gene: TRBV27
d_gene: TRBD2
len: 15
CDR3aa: CASRAFSGVTDTQYF

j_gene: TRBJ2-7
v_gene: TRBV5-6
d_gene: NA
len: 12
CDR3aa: CASSLYGVEQYF

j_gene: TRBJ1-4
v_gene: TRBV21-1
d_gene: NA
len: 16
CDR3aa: CASSPTSGTFNEKLFF

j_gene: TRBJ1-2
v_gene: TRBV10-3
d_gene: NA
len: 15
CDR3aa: CAISAGGVGVRRYTF

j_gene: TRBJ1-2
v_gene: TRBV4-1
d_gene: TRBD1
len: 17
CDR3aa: CASSRSPGDRGLGGYTF

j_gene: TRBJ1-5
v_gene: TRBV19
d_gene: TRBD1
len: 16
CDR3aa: CASKRQGWYSNQPQHF

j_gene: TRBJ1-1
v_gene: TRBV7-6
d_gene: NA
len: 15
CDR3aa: CASSSQPGFGTEAFF

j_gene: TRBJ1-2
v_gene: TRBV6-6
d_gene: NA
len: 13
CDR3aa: CASSYSNGYGYTF

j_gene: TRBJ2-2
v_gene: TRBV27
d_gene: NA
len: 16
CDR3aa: CASRKSRGLNTGELFF

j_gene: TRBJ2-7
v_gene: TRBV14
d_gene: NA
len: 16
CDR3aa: CASSSTLALVPYEQYF

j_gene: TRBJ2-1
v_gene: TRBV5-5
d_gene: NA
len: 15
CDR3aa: CASSSEDSPYNEQFF

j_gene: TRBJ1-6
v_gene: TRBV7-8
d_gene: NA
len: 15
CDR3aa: CASSSLSGVGSPLHF

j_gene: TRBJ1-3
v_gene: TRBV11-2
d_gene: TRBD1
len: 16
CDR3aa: CASSPGTGSSGNTIYF

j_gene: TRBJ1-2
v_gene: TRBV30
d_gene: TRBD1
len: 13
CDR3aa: CAWRGQGSYGYTF

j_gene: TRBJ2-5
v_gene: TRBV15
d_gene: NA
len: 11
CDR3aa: CATSRAGTQYF

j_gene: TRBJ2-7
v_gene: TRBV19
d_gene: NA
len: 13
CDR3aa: CASSISPTYEQYF

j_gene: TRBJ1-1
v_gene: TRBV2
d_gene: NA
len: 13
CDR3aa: CASSYSVWTEAFF

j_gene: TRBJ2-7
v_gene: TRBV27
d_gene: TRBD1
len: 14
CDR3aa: CASSPGAGGYEQYF

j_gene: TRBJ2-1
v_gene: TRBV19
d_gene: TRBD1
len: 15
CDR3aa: CASQLGQGPYNEQFF

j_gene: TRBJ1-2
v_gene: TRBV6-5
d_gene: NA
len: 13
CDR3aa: CASSYGPGLGYTF

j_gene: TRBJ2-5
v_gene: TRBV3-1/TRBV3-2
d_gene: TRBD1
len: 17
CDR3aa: CASSHNRDRGLSETQYF

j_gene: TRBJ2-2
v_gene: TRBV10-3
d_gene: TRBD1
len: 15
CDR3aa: CAISLNRGSTGELFF

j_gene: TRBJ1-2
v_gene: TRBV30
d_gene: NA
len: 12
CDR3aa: CAWGETYYGYTF

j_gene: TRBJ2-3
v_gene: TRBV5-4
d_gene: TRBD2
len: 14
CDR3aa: CASRLAGGGDTQYF

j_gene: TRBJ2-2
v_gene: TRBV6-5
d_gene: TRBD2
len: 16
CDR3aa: CASSYFPAGETGELFF

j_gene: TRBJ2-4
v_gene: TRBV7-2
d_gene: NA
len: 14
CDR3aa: CASSSSARSNIQYF

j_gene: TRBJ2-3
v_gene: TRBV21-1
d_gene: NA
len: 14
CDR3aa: CASGGAGSTDTQYF

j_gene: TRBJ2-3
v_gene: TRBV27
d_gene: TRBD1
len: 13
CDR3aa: CASRRTGADTQYF

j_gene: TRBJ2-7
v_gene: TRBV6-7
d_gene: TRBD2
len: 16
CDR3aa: CASSYPGGGVSYEQYF

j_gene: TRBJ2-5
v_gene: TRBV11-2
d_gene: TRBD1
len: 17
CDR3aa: CASSLPGTGTEWETQYF

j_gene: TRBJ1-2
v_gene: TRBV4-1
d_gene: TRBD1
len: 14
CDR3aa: CASSPGQGKYGYTF

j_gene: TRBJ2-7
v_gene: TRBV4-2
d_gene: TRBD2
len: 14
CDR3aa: CASRSSGATYEQYF

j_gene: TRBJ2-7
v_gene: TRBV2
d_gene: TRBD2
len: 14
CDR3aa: CASRLAGAPYEQYF

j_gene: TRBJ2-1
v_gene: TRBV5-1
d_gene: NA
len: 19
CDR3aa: CASSPRTAPVLSLFDEQFF

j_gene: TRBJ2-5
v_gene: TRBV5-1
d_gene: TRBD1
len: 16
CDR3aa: CASSLGDRGRWETQYF

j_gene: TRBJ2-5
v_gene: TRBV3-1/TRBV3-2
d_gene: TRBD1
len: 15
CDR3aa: CASSKGQPLGETQYF

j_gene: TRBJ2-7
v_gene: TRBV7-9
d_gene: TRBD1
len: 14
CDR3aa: CASSSSGTVNEQYF

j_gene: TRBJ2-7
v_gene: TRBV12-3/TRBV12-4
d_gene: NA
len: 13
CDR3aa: CASKGNRDGEQYF

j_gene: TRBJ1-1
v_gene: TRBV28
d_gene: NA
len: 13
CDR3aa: CASRTAMNTEAFF

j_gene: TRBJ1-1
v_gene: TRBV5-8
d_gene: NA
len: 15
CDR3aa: CASSHPLRRGTEAFF

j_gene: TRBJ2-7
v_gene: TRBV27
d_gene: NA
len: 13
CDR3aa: CASSSTDSYEQYF

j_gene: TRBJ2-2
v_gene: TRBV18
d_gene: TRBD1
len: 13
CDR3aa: CASSHRGTGELFF

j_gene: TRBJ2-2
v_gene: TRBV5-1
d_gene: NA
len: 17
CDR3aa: CASSLDGGSSNTGELFF

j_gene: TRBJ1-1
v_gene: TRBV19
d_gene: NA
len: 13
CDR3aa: CASSAQGPTEAFF

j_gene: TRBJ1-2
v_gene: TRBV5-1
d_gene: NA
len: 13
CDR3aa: CASSLVENYGYTF

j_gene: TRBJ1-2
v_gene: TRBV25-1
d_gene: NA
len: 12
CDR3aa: CASSESYYGYTF

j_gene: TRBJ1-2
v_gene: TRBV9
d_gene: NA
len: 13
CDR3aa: CASSVEGGYGYTF

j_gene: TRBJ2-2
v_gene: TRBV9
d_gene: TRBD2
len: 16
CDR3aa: CASSPRGGGNTGELFF

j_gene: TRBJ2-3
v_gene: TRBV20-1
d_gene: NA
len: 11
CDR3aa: CSAQPVDTQYF

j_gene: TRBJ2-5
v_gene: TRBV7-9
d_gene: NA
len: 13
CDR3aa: CASSFSFGETQYF

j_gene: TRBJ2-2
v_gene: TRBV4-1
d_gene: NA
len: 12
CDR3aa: CASTSSPGELFF

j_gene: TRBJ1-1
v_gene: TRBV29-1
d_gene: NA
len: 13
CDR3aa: CSVGRVLETEAFF

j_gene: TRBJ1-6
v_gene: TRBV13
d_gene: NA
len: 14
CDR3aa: CASSFTTGLSPLHF

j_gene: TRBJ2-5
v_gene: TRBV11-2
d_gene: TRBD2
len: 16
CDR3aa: CASSLTGGGGRETQYF

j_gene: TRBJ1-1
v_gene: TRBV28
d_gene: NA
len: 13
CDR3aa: CASSLIANTEAFF